This TCR beta chain was captured in a study of T cells in Graves' hyperthyroidism and ophthalmopathy. The study, taken as a whole, reports: Most thyroid clonotypes expanded above 0.001 were also detected in blood.

From RNA transcripts, TCR beta CDR3 regions were amplified. Carried out on the TCR CDR3, a first-round RT-PCR used the HTBI primer set. MiXCR, applied by TCRdb to the multiplex PCR reads, yields one record per CDR3 protein. Of 350,000 to 400,000 distinct CDR3 sequences in the sample, about 15% were seen once. This clonotype was picked up many times. Its specificity is not known. Germline V gene lookup returns CDR1 MDHEN and CDR2 SYDVKM. The CDR3 runs 15 residues. Trimming took 5 bases from V and 2 from J, leaving 13 bases between them. The V gene is TRBV28, the J gene TRBJ2-1, with a tentative D call TRBD1 (5 bases). This TCR derives from a woman aged 30 to 39 with Graves' hyperthyroidism. Sequencing input: blood. CDR3 DNA sequence: TGTGCCAGCAGTACAGCAGGGATAACCTACAATGAGCAGTTCTTC. Translating gives CASSTAGITYNEQFF.